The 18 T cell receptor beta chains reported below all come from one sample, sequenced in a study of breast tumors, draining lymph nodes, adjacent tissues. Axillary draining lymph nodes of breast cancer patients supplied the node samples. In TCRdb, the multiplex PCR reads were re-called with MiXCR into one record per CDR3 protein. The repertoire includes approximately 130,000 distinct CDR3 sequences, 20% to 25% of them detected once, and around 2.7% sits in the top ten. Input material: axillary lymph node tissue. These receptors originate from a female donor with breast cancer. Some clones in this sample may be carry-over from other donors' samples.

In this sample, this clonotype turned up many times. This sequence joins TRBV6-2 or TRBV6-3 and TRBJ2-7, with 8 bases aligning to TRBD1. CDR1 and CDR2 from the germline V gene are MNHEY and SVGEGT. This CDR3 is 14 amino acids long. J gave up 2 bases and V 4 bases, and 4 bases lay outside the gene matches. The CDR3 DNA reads TGTGCCAGCAGTTGGGGGACAGGTACCTACGAGCAGTACTTC. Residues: CASSWGTGTYEQYF.

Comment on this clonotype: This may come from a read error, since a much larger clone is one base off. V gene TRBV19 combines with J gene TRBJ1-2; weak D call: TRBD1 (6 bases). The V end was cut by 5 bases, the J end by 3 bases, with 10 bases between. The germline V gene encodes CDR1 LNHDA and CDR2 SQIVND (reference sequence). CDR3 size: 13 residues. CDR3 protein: CASSGTGYYGYTF. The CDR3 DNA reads TGTGCCAGTAGTGGAACAGGGTACTATGGCTACACCTTC.

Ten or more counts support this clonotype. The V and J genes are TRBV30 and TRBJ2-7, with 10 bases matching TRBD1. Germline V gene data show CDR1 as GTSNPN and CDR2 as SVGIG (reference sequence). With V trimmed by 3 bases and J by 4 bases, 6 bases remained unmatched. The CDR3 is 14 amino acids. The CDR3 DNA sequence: TGTGCCTGGAGAGACAGGGGGCGCATGTACGAGCAGTACTTC. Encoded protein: CAWRDRGRMYEQYF.

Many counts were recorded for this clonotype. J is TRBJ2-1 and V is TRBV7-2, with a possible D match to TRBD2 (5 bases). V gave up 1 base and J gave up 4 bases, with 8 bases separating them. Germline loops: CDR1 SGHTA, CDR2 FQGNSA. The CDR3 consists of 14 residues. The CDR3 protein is CASSLGTQYNEQFF. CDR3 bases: TGTGCCAGCAGCTTAGGGACTCAGTACAATGAGCAGTTCTTC.

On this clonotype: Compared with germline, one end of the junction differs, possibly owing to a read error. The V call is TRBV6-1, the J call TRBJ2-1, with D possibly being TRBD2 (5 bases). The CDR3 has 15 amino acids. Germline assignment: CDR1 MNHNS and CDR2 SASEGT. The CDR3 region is CASSVLVARHNERFF. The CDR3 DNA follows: TGTGCCAGCAGTGTTTTGGTAGCGAGGCACAATGAGCGGTTCTTC.

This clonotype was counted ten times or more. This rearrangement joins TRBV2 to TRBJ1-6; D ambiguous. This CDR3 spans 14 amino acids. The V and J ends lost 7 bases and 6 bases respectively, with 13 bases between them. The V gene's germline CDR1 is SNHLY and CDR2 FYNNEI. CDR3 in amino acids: CASKLGDINSPLHF. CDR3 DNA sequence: TGTGCCAGCAAATTGGGTGACATTAATTCACCCCTCCACTTT.

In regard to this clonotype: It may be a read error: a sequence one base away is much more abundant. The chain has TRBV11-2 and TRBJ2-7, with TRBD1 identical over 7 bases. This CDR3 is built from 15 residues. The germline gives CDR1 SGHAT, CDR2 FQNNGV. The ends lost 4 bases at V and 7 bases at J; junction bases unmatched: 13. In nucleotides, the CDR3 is TGTGCCAGCAGCTCCACAGGGGCTGGACGCATGGAGCAGTACTTC. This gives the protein CASSSTGAGRMEQYF.

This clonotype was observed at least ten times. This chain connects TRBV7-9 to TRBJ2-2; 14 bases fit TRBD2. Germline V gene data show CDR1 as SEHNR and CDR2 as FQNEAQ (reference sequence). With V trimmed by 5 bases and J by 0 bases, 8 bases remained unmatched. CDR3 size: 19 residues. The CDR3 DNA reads TGTGCCAGCAGCGCCCGACTAGCGGGAGGGCCATCGAACACCGGGGAGCTGTTTTTT. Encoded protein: CASSARLAGGPSNTGELFF.

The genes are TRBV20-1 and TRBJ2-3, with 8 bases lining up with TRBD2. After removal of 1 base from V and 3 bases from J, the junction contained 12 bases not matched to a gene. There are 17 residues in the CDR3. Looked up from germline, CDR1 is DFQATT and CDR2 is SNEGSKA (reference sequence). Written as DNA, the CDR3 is TGCAGTGCTAGAGCCCGGGGGGCGGGAGGCCGTACAGATACGCAGTATTTT. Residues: CSARARGAGGRTDTQYF.

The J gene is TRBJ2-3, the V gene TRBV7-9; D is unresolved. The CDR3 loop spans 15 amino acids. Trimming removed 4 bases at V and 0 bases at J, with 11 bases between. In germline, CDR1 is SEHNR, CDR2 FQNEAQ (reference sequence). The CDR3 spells CASSYLSVSTDTQYF. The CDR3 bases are TGTGCCAGCAGCTACTTGAGCGTCAGCACAGATACGCAGTATTTT.

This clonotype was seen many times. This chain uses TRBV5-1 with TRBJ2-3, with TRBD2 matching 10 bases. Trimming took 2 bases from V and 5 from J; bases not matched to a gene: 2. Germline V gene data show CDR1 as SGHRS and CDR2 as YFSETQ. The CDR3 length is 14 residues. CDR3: CASSFLAGEDTQYF. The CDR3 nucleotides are TGCGCCAGCAGCTTTCTAGCGGGAGAAGATACGCAGTATTTT.

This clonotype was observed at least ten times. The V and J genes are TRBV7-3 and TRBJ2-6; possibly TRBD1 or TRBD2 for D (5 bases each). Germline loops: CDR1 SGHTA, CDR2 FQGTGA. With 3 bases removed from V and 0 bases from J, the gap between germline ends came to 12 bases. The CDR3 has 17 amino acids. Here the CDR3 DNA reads TGTGCCAGCAGCTTCGGGACGTTAAGCTCTGGGGCCAACGTCCTGACTTTC. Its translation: CASSFGTLSSGANVLTF. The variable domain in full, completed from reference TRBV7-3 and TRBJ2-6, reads GAGVSQTPSNKVTEKGKYVELRCDPISGHTALYWYRQSLGQGPEFLIYFQGTGAADDSGLPNDRFFAVRPEGSVSTLKIQRTERGDSAVYLCASSFGTLSSGANVLTFGAGSRLTVL.

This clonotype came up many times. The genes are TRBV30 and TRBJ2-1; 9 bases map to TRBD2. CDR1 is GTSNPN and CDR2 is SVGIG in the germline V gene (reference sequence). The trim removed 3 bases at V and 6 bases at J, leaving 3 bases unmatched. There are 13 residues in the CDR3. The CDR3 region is CAWSGGRVNEQFF. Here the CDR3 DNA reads TGTGCCTGGAGCGGCGGGAGGGTCAATGAGCAGTTCTTC.

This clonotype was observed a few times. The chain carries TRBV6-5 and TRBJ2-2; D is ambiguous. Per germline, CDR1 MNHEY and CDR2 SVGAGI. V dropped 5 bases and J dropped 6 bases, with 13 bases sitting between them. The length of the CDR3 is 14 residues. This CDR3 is CASSRSPSAGELFF. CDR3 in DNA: TGTGCCAGCAGTCGCTCACCGTCCGCCGGGGAGCTGTTTTTT.

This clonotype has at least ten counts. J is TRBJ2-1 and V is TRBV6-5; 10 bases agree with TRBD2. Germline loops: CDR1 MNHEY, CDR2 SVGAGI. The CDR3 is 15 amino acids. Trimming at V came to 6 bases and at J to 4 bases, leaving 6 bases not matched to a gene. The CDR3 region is CASRRLAGEYNEQFF. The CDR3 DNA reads TGTGCCAGCAGACGGCTAGCGGGAGAGTACAATGAGCAGTTCTTC.

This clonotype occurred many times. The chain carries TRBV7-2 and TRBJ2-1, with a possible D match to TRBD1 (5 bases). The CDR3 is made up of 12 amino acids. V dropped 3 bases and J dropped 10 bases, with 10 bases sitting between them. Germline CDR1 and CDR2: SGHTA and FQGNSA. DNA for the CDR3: TGTGCCAGCAGCTTGGGGCGGACAGAGCAGTTCTTC. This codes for CASSLGRTEQFF.

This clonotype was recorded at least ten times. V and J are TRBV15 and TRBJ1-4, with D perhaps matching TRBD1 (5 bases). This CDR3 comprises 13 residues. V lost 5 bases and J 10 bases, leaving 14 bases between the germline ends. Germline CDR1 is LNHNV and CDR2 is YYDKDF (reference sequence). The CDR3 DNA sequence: TGTGCCACCAGCGCGGCGGAGGGGATAAAACTGTTTTTT. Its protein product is CATSAAEGIKLFF.

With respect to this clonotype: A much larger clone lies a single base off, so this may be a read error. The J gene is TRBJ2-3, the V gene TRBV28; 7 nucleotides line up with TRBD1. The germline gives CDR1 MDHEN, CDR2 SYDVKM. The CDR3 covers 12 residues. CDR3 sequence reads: CASSSTGHTQFF. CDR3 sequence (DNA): TGTGCCAGCAGTTCGACAGGGCATACGCAGTTTTTT.